This T cell receptor (beta chain) was recorded in a study of a mutant IDH1 vaccine in newly diagnosed glioma. Turning to the study itself: Vaccination began 4-6 weeks post radiotherapy alone, or with temozolomide cycles.

Time point described: week 35, safety follow-up. Each dose delivered 300 ug of mutant IDH1 20-mer peptide subcutaneously with imiquimod. Patients, over weeks 1, 3, 5, 7, 11, 15, 19 and 23, received a total of eight vaccinations. Note on this clone: As yet, its antigen is unknown.

Trimming removed 0 bases from V and 15 bases from J, with 12 bases in between. CDR1 is GTSNPN, CDR2 SVGIG, per germline (reference sequence). The CDR3 is 11 amino acids. General study results and limits: Pseudoprogression apparently lacked any relation to changes in top peripheral T cell clonotypes.

Only in-frame clones appear in the TCRdb table, and some are missing; sequencing was by immunoSEQ multiplex PCR. The sample yields under 40,000 clones, roughly 85% seen once. This chain joins TRBV30 and TRBJ2-1; D is ambiguous. The clonotype comes from a woman in her late teens or twenties with glioma. Sequenced here: PBMCs, sampled from a glioma patient whose treatment included an IDH1 peptide vaccine. The CDR3 sequence is CAWSVGGTLFF. The CDR3 coding sequence is TGTGCCTGGAGTGTAGGCGGTACGCTGTTCTTC.